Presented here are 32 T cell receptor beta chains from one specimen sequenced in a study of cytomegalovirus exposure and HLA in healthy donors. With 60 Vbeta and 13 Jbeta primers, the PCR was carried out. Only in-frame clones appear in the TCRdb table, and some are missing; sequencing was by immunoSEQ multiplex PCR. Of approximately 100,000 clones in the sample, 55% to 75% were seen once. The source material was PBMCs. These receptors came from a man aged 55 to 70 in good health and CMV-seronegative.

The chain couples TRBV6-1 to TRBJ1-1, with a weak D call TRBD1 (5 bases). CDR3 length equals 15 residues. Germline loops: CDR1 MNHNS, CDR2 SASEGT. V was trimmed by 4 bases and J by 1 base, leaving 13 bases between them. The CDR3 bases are TGTGCCAGCAGTGCGAACAGGCTCTCGAACACTGAAGCTTTCTTT. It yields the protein CASSANRLSNTEAFF.

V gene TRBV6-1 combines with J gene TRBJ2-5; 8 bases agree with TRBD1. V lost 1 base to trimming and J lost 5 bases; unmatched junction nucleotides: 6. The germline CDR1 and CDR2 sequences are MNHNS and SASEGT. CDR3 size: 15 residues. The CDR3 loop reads CASSEGSTGAETQYF. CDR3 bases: TGTGCCAGCAGTGAAGGATCGACAGGGGCGGAGACCCAGTACTTC.

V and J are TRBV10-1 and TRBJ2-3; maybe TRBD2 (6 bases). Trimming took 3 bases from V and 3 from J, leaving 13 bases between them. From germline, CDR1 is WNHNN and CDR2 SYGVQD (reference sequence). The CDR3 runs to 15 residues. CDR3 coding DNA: TGCGCCAGCAGTGAAGTACGGACTACTACAGATACGCAGTATTTT. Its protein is CASSEVRTTTDTQYF.

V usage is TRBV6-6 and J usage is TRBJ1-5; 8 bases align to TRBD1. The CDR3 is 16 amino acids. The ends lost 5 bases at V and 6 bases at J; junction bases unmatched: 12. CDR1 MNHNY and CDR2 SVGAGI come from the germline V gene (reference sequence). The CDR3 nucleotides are TGTGCCAGCAGTCCCTTTCGGGCAGGGGGCTCTCAGCCCCAGCATTTT. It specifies CASSPFRAGGSQPQHF.

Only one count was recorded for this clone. Here the CDR3 reads CASAGPMNYGYTF. The CDR3 region has the DNA TGTGCCAGCGCGGGACCGATGAACTATGGCTACACCTTC. V gene TRBV5-5 combines with J gene TRBJ1-2, with D maybe TRBD1 (5 bases). The V end was cut by 7 bases, the J end by 2 bases, with 12 bases between. The germline CDR1 and CDR2 sequences are SGHKS and YYEKEE (reference sequence). This CDR3 is 13 amino acids long.

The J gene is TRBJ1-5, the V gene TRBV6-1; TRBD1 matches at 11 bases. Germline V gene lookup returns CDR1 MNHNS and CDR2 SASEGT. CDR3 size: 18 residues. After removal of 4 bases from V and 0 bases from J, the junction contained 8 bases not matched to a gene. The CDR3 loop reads CASSGGTGGVGSNQPQHF. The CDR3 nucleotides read TGTGCCAGCAGTGGCGGGACAGGGGGAGTGGGTAGCAATCAGCCCCAGCATTTT.

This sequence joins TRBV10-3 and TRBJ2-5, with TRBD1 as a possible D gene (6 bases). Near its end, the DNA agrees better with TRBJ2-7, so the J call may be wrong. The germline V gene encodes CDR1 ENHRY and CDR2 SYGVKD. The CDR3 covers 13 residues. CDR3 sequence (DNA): TGTGCCATCAGTGAGGGACAGTCCTACGAGCAGTACTTC. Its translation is CAISEGQSYEQYF.

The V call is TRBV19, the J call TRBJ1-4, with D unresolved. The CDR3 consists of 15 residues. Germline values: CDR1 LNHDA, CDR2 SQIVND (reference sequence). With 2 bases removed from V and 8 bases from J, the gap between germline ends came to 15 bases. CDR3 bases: TGTGCCAGTAGTATAATGCACCGGGCGGGAGAAAAACTGTTTTTT. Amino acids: CASSIMHRAGEKLFF. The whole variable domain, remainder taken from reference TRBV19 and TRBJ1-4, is DGGITQSPKYLFRKEGQNVTLSCEQNLNHDAMYWYRQDPGQGLRLIYYSQIVNDFQKGDIAEGYSVSREKKESFPLTVTSAQKNPTAFYLCASSIMHRAGEKLFFGSGTQLSVL.

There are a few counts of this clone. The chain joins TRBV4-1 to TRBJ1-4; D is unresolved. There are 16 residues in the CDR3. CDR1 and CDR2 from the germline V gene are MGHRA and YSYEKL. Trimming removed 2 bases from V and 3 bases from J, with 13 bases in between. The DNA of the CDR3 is TGCGCCAGCAGCCAAATATTAAGCCGCGCTAATGAAAAACTGTTTTTT. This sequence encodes CASSQILSRANEKLFF.

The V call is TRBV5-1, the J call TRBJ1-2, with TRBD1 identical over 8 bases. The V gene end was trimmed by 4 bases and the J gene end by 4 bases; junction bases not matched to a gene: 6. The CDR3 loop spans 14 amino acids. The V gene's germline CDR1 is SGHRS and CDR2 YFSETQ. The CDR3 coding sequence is TGCGCCAGCAGCACTGGACAGGGATCCTATGGCTACACCTTC. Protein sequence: CASSTGQGSYGYTF.

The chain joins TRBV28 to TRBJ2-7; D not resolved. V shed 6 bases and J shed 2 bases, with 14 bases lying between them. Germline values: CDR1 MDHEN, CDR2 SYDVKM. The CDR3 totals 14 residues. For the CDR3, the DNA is TGTGCCAGCAGCTCATCAAGGCAGGCCTACGAGCAGTACTTC. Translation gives CASSSSRQAYEQYF.

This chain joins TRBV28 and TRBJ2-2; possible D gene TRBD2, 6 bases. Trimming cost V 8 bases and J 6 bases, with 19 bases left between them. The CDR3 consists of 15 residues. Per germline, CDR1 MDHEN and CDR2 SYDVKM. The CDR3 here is CASSVGGLTAGELFF. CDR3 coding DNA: TGTGCCAGCTCCGTAGGAGGGCTCACGGCCGGGGAGCTGTTTTTT.

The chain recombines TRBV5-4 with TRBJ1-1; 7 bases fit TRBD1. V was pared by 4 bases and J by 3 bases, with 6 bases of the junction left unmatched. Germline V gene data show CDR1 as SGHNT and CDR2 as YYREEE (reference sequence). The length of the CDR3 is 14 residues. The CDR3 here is CASSDRALDTEAFF. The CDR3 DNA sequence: TGTGCCAGCAGCGACAGGGCCTTAGACACTGAAGCTTTCTTT.

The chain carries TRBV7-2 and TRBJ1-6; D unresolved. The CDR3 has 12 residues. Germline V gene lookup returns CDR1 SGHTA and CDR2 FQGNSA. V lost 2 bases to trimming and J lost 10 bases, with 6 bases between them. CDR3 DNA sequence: TGTGCCAGCAGCTTACCTAAATCACCCCTCCACTTT. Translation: CASSLPKSPLHF.

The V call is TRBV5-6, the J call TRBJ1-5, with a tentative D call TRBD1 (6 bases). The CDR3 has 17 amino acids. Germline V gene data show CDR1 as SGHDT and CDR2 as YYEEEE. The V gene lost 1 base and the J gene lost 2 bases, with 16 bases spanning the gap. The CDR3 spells CASSLKWTEGGNQPQHF. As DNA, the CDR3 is TGTGCCAGCAGCTTGAAATGGACCGAGGGGGGCAATCAGCCCCAGCATTTT. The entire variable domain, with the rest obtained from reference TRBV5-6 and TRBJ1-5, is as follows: DAGVTQSPTHLIKTRGQQVTLRCSPKSGHDTVSWYQQALGQGPQFIFQYYEEEERQRGNFPDRFSGHQFPNYSSELNVNALLLGDSALYLCASSLKWTEGGNQPQHFGDGTRLSIL.

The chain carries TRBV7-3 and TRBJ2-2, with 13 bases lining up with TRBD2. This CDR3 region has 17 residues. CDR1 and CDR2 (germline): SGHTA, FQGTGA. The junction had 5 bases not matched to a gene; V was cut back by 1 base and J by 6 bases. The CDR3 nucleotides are TGTGCCAGCAGCTTAAAAGGACTAGCGGGGGCGGCCGGGGAGCTGTTTTTT. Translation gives CASSLKGLAGAAGELFF.

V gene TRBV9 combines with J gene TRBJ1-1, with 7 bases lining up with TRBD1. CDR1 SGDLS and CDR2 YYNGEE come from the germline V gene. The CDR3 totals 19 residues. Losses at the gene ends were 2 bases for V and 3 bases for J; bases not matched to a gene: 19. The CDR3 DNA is TGTGCCAGCAGCGTTTTTGTTCCGGGACAGACAAATTCCGACACTGAAGCTTTCTTT. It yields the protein CASSVFVPGQTNSDTEAFF.

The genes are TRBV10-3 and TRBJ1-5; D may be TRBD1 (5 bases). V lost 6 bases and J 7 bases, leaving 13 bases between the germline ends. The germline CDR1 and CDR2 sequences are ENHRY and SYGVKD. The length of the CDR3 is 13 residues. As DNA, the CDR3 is TGTGCCATCAGCTCCGGGACTCAACAGCCCCAGCATTTT. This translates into CAISSGTQQPQHF.

The DNA for the CDR3 is TGCGCCAGCAGCTTAACAACAGGGGGGTATGGCTACACCTTC. Translation gives CASSLTTGGYGYTF. The chain combines TRBV5-1 with TRBJ1-2, with TRBD1 matching over 8 bases. Unmatched junction bases numbered 5, after V lost 2 bases and J lost 5 bases. The CDR3 covers 14 residues. Germline V gene sequence: CDR1 SGHRS, CDR2 YFSETQ.

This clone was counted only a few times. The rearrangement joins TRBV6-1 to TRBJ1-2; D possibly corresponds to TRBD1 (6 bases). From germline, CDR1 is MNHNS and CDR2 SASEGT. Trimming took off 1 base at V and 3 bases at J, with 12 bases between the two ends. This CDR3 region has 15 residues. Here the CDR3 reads CASSEGARGHYGYTF. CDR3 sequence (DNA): TGTGCCAGCAGTGAAGGGGCCAGGGGTCACTATGGCTACACCTTC.

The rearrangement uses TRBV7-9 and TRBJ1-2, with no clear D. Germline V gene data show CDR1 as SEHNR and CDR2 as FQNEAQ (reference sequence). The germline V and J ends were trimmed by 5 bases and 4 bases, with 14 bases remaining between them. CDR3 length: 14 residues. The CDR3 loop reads CASSPPGFGYGYTF. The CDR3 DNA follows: TGTGCCAGCAGCCCTCCCGGTTTCGGCTATGGCTACACCTTC.

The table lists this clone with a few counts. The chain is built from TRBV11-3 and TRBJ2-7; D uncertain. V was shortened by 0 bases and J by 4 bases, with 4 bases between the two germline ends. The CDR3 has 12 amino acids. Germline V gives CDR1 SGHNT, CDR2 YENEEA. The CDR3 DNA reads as TGTGCCAGCAGCTTAGATCTTTACGAGCAGTACTTC. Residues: CASSLDLYEQYF.

The CDR3: CASSRRLNTEAFF. CDR3 DNA: TGTGCCAGCAGCCGGCGGCTGAACACTGAAGCTTTCTTT. The chain has TRBV2 and TRBJ1-1; D is unresolved. Germline V gene sequence: CDR1 SNHLY, CDR2 FYNNEI. The CDR3 contains 13 residues. Between the trimmed V and J ends, which lost 6 bases and 0 bases, there was a span of 8 bases.

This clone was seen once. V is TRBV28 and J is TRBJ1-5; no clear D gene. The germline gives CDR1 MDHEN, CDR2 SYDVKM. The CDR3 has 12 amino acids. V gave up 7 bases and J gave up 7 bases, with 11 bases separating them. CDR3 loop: CASTLREQPQHF. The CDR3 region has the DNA TGTGCCAGCACCCTTCGAGAGCAGCCCCAGCATTTT. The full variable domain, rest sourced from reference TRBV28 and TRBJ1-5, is DVKVTQSSRYLVKRTGEKVFLECVQDMDHENMFWYRQDPGLGLRLIYFSYDVKMKEKGDIPEGYSVSREKKERFSLILESASTNQTSMYLCASTLREQPQHFGDGTRLSIL.

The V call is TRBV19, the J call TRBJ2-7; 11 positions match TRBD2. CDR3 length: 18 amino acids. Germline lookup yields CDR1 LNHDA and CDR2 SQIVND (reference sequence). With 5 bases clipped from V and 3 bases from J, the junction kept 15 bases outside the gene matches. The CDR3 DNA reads TGTGCCAGTAGTTCCATATCGACTAGCGGGATTTCGGGCTACGAGCAGTACTTC. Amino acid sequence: CASSSISTSGISGYEQYF.

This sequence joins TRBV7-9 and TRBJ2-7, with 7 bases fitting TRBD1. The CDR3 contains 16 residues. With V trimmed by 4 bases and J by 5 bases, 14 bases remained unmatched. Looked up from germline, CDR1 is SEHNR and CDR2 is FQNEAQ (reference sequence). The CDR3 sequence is CASSSDGKGAADEQYF. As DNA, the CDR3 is TGTGCCAGCAGCTCGGATGGTAAGGGGGCCGCAGACGAGCAGTACTTC.

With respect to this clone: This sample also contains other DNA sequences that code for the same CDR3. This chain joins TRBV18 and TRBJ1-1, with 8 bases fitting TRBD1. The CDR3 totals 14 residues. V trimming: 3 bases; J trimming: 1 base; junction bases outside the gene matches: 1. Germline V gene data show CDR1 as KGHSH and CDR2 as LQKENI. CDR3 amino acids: CASSPGTGNTEAFF. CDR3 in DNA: TGTGCCAGCTCACCGGGGACAGGGAACACTGAAGCTTTCTTT.

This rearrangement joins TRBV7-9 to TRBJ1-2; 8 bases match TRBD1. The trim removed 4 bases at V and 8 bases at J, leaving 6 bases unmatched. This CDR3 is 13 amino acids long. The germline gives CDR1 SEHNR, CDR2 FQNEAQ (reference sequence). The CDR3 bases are TGTGCCAGCAGCTCCACAGGGGGTGGCGGCTACACCTTC. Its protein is CASSSTGGGGYTF.

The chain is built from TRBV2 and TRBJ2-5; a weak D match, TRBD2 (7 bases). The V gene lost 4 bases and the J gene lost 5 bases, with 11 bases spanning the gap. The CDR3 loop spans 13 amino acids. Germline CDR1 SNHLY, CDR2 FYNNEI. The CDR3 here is CASSVGGGETQYF. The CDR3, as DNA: TGTGCCAGCAGTGTAGGGGGGGGCGAGACCCAGTACTTC.

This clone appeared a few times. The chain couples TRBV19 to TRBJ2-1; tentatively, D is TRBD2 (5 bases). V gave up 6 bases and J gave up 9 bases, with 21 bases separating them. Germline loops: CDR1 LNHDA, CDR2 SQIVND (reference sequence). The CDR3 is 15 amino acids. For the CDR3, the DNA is TGTGCCAGTAGCCCACTAGTCCGGGCAGCTGGTGAGCAGTTCTTC. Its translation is CASSPLVRAAGEQFF.

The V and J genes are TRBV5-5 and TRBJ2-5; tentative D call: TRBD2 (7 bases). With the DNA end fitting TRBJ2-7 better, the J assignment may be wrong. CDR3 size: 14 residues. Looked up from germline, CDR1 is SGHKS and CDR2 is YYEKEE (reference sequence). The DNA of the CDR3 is TGTGCCAGCAGCTTGGAAGGGGGGGCTTACGAGCAGTACTTC. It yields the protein CASSLEGGAYEQYF.

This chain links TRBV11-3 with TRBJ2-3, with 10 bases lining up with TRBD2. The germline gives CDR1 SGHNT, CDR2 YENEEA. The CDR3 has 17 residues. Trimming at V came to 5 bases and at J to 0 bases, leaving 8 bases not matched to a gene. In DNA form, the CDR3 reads TGTGCCAGCAGCCGAAGGACTAGCGGATACAGCACAGATACGCAGTATTTT. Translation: CASSRRTSGYSTDTQYF.